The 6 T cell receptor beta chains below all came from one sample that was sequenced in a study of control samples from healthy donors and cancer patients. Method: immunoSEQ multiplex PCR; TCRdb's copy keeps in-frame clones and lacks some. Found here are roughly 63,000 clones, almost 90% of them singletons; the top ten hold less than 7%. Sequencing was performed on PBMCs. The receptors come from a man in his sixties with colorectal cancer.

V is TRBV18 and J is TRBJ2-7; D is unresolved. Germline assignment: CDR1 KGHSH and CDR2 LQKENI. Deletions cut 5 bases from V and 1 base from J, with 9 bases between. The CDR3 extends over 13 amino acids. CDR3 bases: TGTGCCAGCTCATTTGGGGAATCCTACGAGCAGTACTTC. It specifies CASSFGESYEQYF.

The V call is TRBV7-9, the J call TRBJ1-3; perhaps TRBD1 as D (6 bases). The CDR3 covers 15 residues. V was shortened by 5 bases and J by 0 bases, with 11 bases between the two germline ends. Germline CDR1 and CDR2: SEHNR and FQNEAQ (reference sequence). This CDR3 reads CASSPGHLSGNTIYF. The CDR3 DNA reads TGTGCCAGCAGCCCGGGACACCTCTCTGGAAACACCATATATTTT.

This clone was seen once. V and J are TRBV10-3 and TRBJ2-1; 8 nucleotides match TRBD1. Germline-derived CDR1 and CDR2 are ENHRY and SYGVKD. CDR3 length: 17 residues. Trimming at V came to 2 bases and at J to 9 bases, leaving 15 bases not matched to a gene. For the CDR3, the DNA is TGTGCCATCAGTGAGGCGGGGCAGGGGGCAGGGGCGGCTGAGCAGTTCTTC. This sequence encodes CAISEAGQGAGAAEQFF.

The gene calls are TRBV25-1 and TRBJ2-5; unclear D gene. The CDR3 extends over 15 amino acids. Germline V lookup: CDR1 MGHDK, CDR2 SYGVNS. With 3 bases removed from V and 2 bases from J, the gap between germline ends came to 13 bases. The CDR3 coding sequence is TGTGCCAGCAGTGACGGACGGATCATACAAGAGACCCAGTACTTC. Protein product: CASSDGRIIQETQYF.

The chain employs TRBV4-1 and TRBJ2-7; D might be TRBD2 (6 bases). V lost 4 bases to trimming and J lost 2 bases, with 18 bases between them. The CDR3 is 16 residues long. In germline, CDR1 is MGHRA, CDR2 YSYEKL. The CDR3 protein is CASSLLSGLSPYEQYF. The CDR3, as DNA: TGCGCCAGCAGCCTTCTATCGGGACTTAGCCCCTACGAGCAGTACTTC.

The CDR3 bases are TGTGCCAGCAGCCAAGCTCTACTAGCGTCATCTGAGACCCAGTACTTC. This translates into CASSQALLASSETQYF. The chain combines TRBV4-2 with TRBJ2-5, with 7 bases aligning to TRBD2. V gave up 1 base and J gave up 5 bases; unmatched junction bases: 10. The CDR3 length is 16 residues. Per the germline V gene, CDR1 is LGHNA and CDR2 is YNFKEQ.